This TCR beta chain was sequenced in a study of identical twins. The study, taken as a whole, reports: Invariant cells of the MAIT and iNKT types might have partly distorted the zero-insertion analyses. The abundant beta clonotypes from cord blood had fewer insertions, and memory repertoires had none of this.

This clonotype appeared a few times. No antigen is known for it. There were only healthy Caucasians among the donors. TCRdb redid the calling of the 5' RACE reads with MiXCR, one entry per CDR3 protein. The table has about 920,000 distinct CDR3 sequences, 9% to 15% seen once. The CDR3 loop spans 16 amino acids. Germline V gives CDR1 SNHLY, CDR2 FYNNEI. Trimming pared 8 bases from V and 10 bases from J, leaving 26 bases between. These data are also associated with another study on yellow fever vaccine responses in identical twins. That publication notes: Reportedly, the T cell response mounted by twins to vaccine seemed partly convergent, partly personalized.

The chain couples TRBV2 to TRBJ2-2; weak D call: TRBD1 (6 bases). The origin of this receptor is a woman younger than 30 in good health. Sequencing was done on a sample of PBMCs. CDR3 sequence reads: CASHHSDRANIKELFF. The CDR3 coding sequence is TGTGCCAGCCATCACTCGGACAGAGCGAACATCAAGGAGCTGTTTTTT.